The TCR beta chain described here comes from a study of metastatic and nonmetastatic thyroid tumors. As for the study in general: Peripheral blood and tumor or nodule samples from malignant and benign thyroid patients were compared. Study results and limitations: Benign nodules were reported to have significantly lower TCR beta diversity than malignant thyroid tumors, in blood and tumor.

In its sample, this clone is medium-sized. Its target is unknown. Authors' data handling: The study's classifier, a distant-metastasis tool for papillary thyroid cancer, was built using CDR3 differences across clinicopathological groups. TCRdb re-called the PCR reads via MiXCR. The V and J calls and clone size are TCRdb's, not the authors'. The sample has tens of thousands of clones, 20% to 25% seen once. All patients reached thyroid surgery having received no treatment beforehand. The germline V gene has CDR1 MNHEY and CDR2 SVGEGT. V was cut by 3 bases and J by 1 base, with 6 bases left in between. The CDR3 runs 13 residues.

Sequencing input: blood. This chain uses TRBV6-2 or TRBV6-3 with TRBJ1-1; D is uncertain. The sequence derives from a male donor with papillary thyroid cancer or a benign thyroid nodule (not recorded which). Some clones in this sample may be carry-over from other donors' samples. This chain's CDR3 is CASSYSENTEAFF. DNA for the CDR3: TGTGCCAGCAGTTATTCCGAGAACACTGAAGCTTTCTTT.